Following are 27 T cell receptor beta chains from one sample sequenced in a study of post-analysis software for immune sequencing data. Carried by the TCR beta cDNA libraries were unique molecular identifiers. From the PCR reads, TCRdb called clonotypes with MiXCR, one entry per CDR3 protein. The sample holds 450,000 to 700,000 distinct CDR3 sequences, about 44% seen once. Overall study findings and caveats: Four or five TRBV segments, TRBV5-6, TRBV5-1 and TRBV20-1 among them, were found more frequent in patients than controls.

Their antigen targets remain unknown. Sequenced sample: blood. The receptors here all came from a girl aged 10 to 17 with multiple sclerosis.

The chain links TRBV29-1 to TRBJ1-4, with D perhaps TRBD1 (6 bases). Between the trimmed V and J ends, which lost 5 bases and 7 bases, there was a span of 11 bases. Germline lookup yields CDR1 SQVTM and CDR2 ANQGSEA. This CDR3 spans 12 amino acids. This chain's CDR3 is CSVITGSEKLFF. In DNA form, the CDR3 reads TGCAGCGTTATAACAGGGTCTGAAAAACTGTTTTTT.

The table lists this clonotype with a count of one. The chain recombines TRBV2 with TRBJ2-7, with 10 positions matching TRBD1. The V and J ends lost 8 bases and 2 bases, in that order; junction bases with no gene match: 6. In germline, CDR1 is SNHLY, CDR2 FYNNEI. CDR3 length equals 14 residues. The chain's CDR3 is CASLGGTGAYEQYF. The CDR3 nucleotides read TGTGCCAGCCTCGGGGGGACAGGGGCCTACGAGCAGTACTTC.

CDR3 sequence (DNA): TGTGCCAGCTCACCGGACCCCGGCAATGGCTACACCTTC. Translated: CASSPDPGNGYTF. The chain recombines TRBV18 with TRBJ1-2; no firm D call. The V gene lost 3 bases and the J gene lost 6 bases, with 11 bases spanning the gap. Germline CDR1 reads KGHSH; CDR2 reads LQKENI. The CDR3 consists of 13 residues.

The CDR3 spells CASSLWAGPQETQYF. CDR3 in DNA: TGTGCCAGCAGCCTATGGGCGGGACCTCAAGAGACCCAGTACTTC. This chain connects TRBV7-3 to TRBJ2-5; TRBD2 might be the D (6 bases). The CDR3 consists of 15 residues. CDR1 SGHTA and CDR2 FQGTGA come from the germline V gene. Deletions cut 5 bases from V and 2 bases from J, with 15 bases between.

This clonotype was detected many times. The chain has TRBV5-1 and TRBJ2-1; D is perhaps TRBD1 (5 bases). V was trimmed by 0 bases and J by 8 bases, leaving 15 bases between them. The CDR3 contains 15 residues. CDR1 SGHRS and CDR2 YFSETQ come from the germline V gene. CDR3: CASSLGQGGADEQFF. The DNA for the CDR3 is TGCGCCAGCAGCTTGGGACAAGGTGGGGCGGATGAGCAGTTCTTC.

The chain combines TRBV5-1 with TRBJ1-2; no clear D. In germline, CDR1 is SGHRS, CDR2 YFSETQ. The V and J ends lost 1 base and 5 bases respectively, with 15 bases between them. This CDR3 region has 15 residues. The CDR3 DNA follows: TGCGCCAGCAGCTTGTCCACCCTGGAGAGATATGGCTACACCTTC. Amino acid sequence: CASSLSTLERYGYTF.

The chain is built from TRBV28 and TRBJ2-2, with D possibly called TRBD1 or TRBD2 (5 bases each). The CDR3 length is 13 residues. V was pared by 8 bases and J by 3 bases, with 10 bases between. Looked up from germline, CDR1 is MDHEN and CDR2 is SYDVKM. The DNA of the CDR3 is TGTGCCAGCCCGGGACCCCACACCGGGGAGCTGTTTTTT. It specifies CASPGPHTGELFF. Full variable domain (outside the CDR3, taken from reference TRBV28 and TRBJ2-2): DVKVTQSSRYLVKRTGEKVFLECVQDMDHENMFWYRQDPGLGLRLIYFSYDVKMKEKGDIPEGYSVSREKKERFSLILESASTNQTSMYLCASPGPHTGELFFGEGSRLTVL.

This clonotype was picked up a small number of times. CDR3 in DNA: TGTGCCAGCAGCTCCGGTTGGGGCCCCTACAATGAGCAGTTCTTC. This gives the protein CASSSGWGPYNEQFF. The chain joins TRBV7-2 to TRBJ2-1; tentative D call: TRBD1 (5 bases). This CDR3 spans 15 amino acids. The V gene's germline CDR1 is SGHTA and CDR2 FQGNSA. The V end was cut by 4 bases, the J end by 2 bases, with 12 bases between.

In its sample, this clonotype was seen a few times. V usage is TRBV7-3 and J usage is TRBJ2-3, with D possibly TRBD2 on 7 matching bases. The CDR3 has 15 residues. V lost 5 bases to trimming and J lost 4 bases, with 16 bases between them. CDR1 and CDR2 (germline): SGHTA, FQGTGA. The CDR3: CASSPQGGGADTQYF. The CDR3 DNA sequence: TGTGCCAGCAGCCCACAAGGGGGGGGGGCAGATACGCAGTATTTT.

The V and J genes are TRBV7-8 and TRBJ2-7, with D perhaps TRBD2 (5 bases). The V end was cut by 8 bases, the J end by 0 bases, with 14 bases between. Per the germline V gene, CDR1 is SGHVS and CDR2 is FQNEAQ. The CDR3 runs to 14 residues. This chain's CDR3 is CASSLPAGSYEQYF. Here the CDR3 DNA reads TGTGCCAGCTCCCTCCCCGCGGGCTCCTACGAGCAGTACTTC.

This chain links TRBV6-2 or TRBV6-3 with TRBJ2-7; 11 bases are a match to TRBD2. In germline, CDR1 is MNHEY, CDR2 SVGEGT. Losses at the gene ends were 0 bases for V and 0 bases for J; bases not matched to a gene: 7. This CDR3 comprises 18 residues. CDR3 nucleotides: TGTGCCAGCAGTTACTCGAGACTAGCGGGGCTTAACTCCTACGAGCAGTACTTC. Translating it yields CASSYSRLAGLNSYEQYF.

This chain links TRBV12-3 or TRBV12-4 with TRBJ1-1, with 11 bases aligning to TRBD1. The CDR3 is made up of 14 amino acids. J lost 6 bases, V lost 5 bases, and 5 bases had no gene match. CDR3: CASSLRTGGPEAFF. The CDR3 region has the DNA TGTGCCAGCAGTCTTAGGACAGGGGGCCCTGAAGCTTTCTTT.

This clonotype has more than one count but fewer than ten. The chain carries TRBV27 and TRBJ2-7; TRBD1 matches at 11 bases. Germline values: CDR1 MNHEY, CDR2 SMNVEV (reference sequence). The CDR3 runs 16 residues. V was pared by 3 bases and J by 6 bases, with 10 bases of the junction left unmatched. CDR3 amino acids: CASSLTAGTGGTEQYF. Written as DNA, the CDR3 is TGTGCCAGCAGTTTGACCGCCGGGACAGGGGGGACCGAGCAGTACTTC.

V and J are TRBV10-3 and TRBJ2-3; the D gene is possibly TRBD1 (5 bases). CDR1 is ENHRY, CDR2 SYGVKD, per germline. The CDR3 is 13 residues long. Trimming shortened V by 2 bases and J by 6 bases, and 9 bases separated the two germline ends. CDR3 amino acids: CAISEGAEDTQYF. CDR3 nucleotide sequence: TGTGCCATCAGTGAGGGGGCAGAGGATACGCAGTATTTT.

V is TRBV12-3 or TRBV12-4 and J is TRBJ2-3, with a possible D match to TRBD1 (6 bases). Trimming stripped 7 bases from V and 2 bases from J, with 19 bases between. This CDR3 comprises 16 residues. The CDR3 nucleotides are TGTGCCAGCATTGAACCCCACAGGGAAGACACAGATACGCAGTATTTT. Protein sequence: CASIEPHREDTDTQYF.

Here the CDR3 DNA reads TGTGCCAGCAGGTTGCAAACCGCCCCAGGGGAAGCTTTCTTT. The encoded protein is CASRLQTAPGEAFF. The chain has TRBV12-3 or TRBV12-4 and TRBJ1-1; D may be TRBD1 (5 bases). Trimming left V 6 bases short and J 8 bases short, with 19 bases between. The CDR3 runs 14 residues.

V gene TRBV5-1 combines with J gene TRBJ1-5; D remains ambiguous. The CDR3 has 15 amino acids. V lost 4 bases and J 0 bases, leaving 11 bases between the germline ends. The germline V gene has CDR1 SGHRS and CDR2 YFSETQ. In nucleotides, the CDR3 is TGCGCCAGCAGCCTCGGCGACATTAGCAATCAGCCCCAGCATTTT. Translation gives CASSLGDISNQPQHF.

For this clonotype: An end of the junction differs from the germline gene, which may be a read error. V gene TRBV7-9 combines with J gene TRBJ1-4; D is unresolved. The CDR3 is made up of 11 amino acids. CDR1 and CDR2 (germline): SEHNR, FQNEAQ (reference sequence). The CDR3 coding sequence is TGTGCCAGCAGAACTGATGAAAAACTGTTTTTT. Translated: CASRTDEKLFF.

The genes are TRBV29-1 and TRBJ1-2, with D perhaps matching TRBD1 (6 bases). V dropped 3 bases and J dropped 0 bases, with 11 bases sitting between them. Germline loops: CDR1 SQVTM, CDR2 ANQGSEA. CDR3 size: 14 residues. The CDR3 region is CSVEGRGTNYGYTF. The DNA for the CDR3 is TGCAGCGTTGAGGGCAGGGGTACTAACTATGGCTACACCTTC.

This clonotype was detected many times. J is TRBJ2-5 and V is TRBV29-1; a possible D gene is TRBD2 (5 bases). The CDR3 has 13 residues. The V and J ends lost 3 bases and 1 base respectively, with 9 bases between them. The germline V gene encodes CDR1 SQVTM and CDR2 ANQGSEA. CDR3 coding DNA: TGCAGCGTTGAGCCGGGGAGCCAAGAGACCCAGTACTTC. It encodes CSVEPGSQETQYF.

As to this clonotype: A read error may account for a junction end that differs from germline. The chain links TRBV5-1 to TRBJ1-2; D is undetermined. The CDR3 covers 14 residues. Germline assignment: CDR1 SGHRS and CDR2 YFSETQ. The DNA for the CDR3 is TGCGCCGGCAGCTTGGCCGCAGCTAACTATGACTACACCTTC. Its translation is CAGSLAAANYDYTF.

A note on this clonotype: Likely a read error: the CDR3 ends without its conserved phenylalanine or tryptophan. V gene TRBV12-3 or TRBV12-4 combines with J gene TRBJ1-2; 7 bases match TRBD1. The CDR3 is made up of 15 amino acids. V dropped 6 bases and J dropped 1; count of bases not matched to a gene: 8. CDR3 coding DNA: TGTGCCAGCAGGCTTCGGGACAGATTTAACTATGGCTACACCTTG. It codes for CASRLRDRFNYGYTL.

This chain connects TRBV5-1 to TRBJ2-7; 7 bases agree with TRBD2. From germline, CDR1 is SGHRS and CDR2 YFSETQ. This CDR3 is 11 amino acids long. J was trimmed by 12 bases and V by 6 bases; bases with no gene match: 9. The CDR3 loop is CASTRETPGYF. The CDR3 DNA is TGCGCCAGCACGCGGGAGACCCCGGGGTACTTC.

The chain combines TRBV7-2 with TRBJ2-1; TRBD2 is a possible D gene (5 bases). Gene TRBJ2-7 matches the end of the DNA better, so the J call may be wrong. Germline CDR1 is SGHTA and CDR2 is FQGNSA. This CDR3 has 15 amino acids. For the CDR3, the DNA is TGTGCCAGCAGCTTAGAGACTATCTCCTACAATGAGCAGTACTTC. Protein sequence: CASSLETISYNEQYF.

This clonotype was detected a few times. V is TRBV2 and J is TRBJ1-2; 7 bases map to TRBD1. The ends lost 8 bases at V and 4 bases at J; junction bases unmatched: 10. CDR1 SNHLY and CDR2 FYNNEI come from the germline V gene. The CDR3 length is 14 residues. For the CDR3, the DNA is TGTGCCAGCGGAGGGGGCCAAGGGGTCTATGGCTACACCTTC. The encoded protein is CASGGGQGVYGYTF. Supplemented by reference TRBV2 and TRBJ1-2, the full variable domain reads EPEVTQTPSHQVTQMGQEVILRCVPISNHLYFYWYRQILGQKVEFLVSFYNNEISEKSEIFDDQFSVERPDGSNFTLKIRSTKLEDSAMYFCASGGGQGVYGYTFGSGTRLTVV.

This clonotype was found a few times. The V call is TRBV6-4, the J call TRBJ2-5, with D possibly TRBD2 on 6 matching bases. The CDR3 covers 14 residues. The germline CDR1 and CDR2 sequences are MRHNA and SNTAGT. V was cut by 6 bases and J by 0 bases, with 11 bases left in between. The CDR3 DNA reads as TGTGCCAGCAGCCGTAGCGGAGACCAAGAGACCCAGTACTTC. As protein: CASSRSGDQETQYF.

In this sample, this clonotype turned up a few times. The chain employs TRBV12-3 or TRBV12-4 and TRBJ2-5, with 13 positions matching TRBD2. The CDR3 runs 14 residues. Trimming removed 6 bases from V and 3 bases from J; junction bases left unmatched: 1. CDR3 DNA sequence: TGTGCCAGCAGACTAGCGGGAGGGGAAGAGACCCAGTACTTC. Its protein is CASRLAGGEETQYF.